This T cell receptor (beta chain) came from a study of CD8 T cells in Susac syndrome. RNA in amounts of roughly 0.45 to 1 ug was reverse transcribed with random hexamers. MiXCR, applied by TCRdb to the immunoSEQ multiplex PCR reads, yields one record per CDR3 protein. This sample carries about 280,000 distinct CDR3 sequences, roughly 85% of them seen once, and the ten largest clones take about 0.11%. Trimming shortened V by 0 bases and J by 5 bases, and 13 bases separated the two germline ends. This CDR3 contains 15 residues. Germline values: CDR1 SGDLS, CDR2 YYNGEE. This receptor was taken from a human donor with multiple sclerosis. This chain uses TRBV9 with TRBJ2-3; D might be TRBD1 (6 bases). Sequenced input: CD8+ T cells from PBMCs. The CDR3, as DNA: TGTGCCAGCAGCGTAGCCGGCAGGGGAGTAGATACGCAGTATTTT. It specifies CASSVAGRGVDTQYF.